The source of this T cell receptor beta chain is a study of cytomegalovirus exposure and HLA in healthy donors. Researchers ran the PCR with 60 Vbeta and 13 Jbeta primers. Authors' data handling: An analysis that came later counted some 80 million unique TCR beta chains, roughly 11 million shared. Clones were read by immunoSEQ multiplex PCR, and TCRdb kept only the in-frame ones, dropping some. The V and J calls and clone size come from that table; D and trimming were worked out from the DNA. The repertoire holds some 54,000 clones, with 80% as singletons. The CDR3 totals 15 residues. Germline assignment: CDR1 SGHKS and CDR2 YYEKEE (reference sequence). V was shortened by 4 bases and J by 6 bases, with 19 bases between the two germline ends.

The chain links TRBV5-5 to TRBJ1-1; a possible D gene is TRBD1 (6 bases). This clonotype was sampled from a male donor in good health and CMV-seronegative. Specimen: PBMCs. The CDR3 spells CASSQRPQGAAEAFF. Written as DNA, the CDR3 is TGTGCCAGCAGCCAGAGGCCACAGGGAGCTGCTGAAGCTTTCTTT.